These 5 T cell receptor beta chains share one sample of origin, sequenced in a study of T-cell reconstitution after alpha-beta-depleted transplantation in children. Unique molecular identifiers were incorporated when the TCRbeta library was constructed. TCRdb re-called the PCR reads with MiXCR, one entry per CDR3 protein. The sample lists some 190,000 distinct CDR3 sequences; around 10% were seen once. Sequenced here: PBMCs, sampled before TCRalphabeta/CD19-depleted stem cell transplant. The receptors derive from a boy between 2 and 10 years old with acute myeloid leukemia, due to receive a stem cell transplant.

This clonotype was found once. The V call is TRBV2, the J call TRBJ1-1; possibly TRBD1 for D (6 bases). Per germline, CDR1 SNHLY and CDR2 FYNNEI. The V end was cut by 4 bases, the J end by 5 bases, with 11 bases between. The CDR3 consists of 13 residues. CDR3 protein: CASSATGITEAFF. The CDR3, as DNA: TGTGCCAGCAGTGCTACAGGGATAACTGAAGCTTTCTTT.

The table lists this clonotype with many counts. This chain links TRBV12-3 or TRBV12-4 with TRBJ2-3; TRBD2 aligns across 9 bases. The J segment lost 5 bases and the V segment lost 6 bases, leaving 6 bases of the junction unmatched. The CDR3 has 14 amino acids. The DNA of the CDR3 is TGTGCCAGCAGCCTAGAGACTAGCGGAGATACGCAGTATTTT. As protein: CASSLETSGDTQYF.

In this sample, this clonotype turned up many times. V gene TRBV6-4 combines with J gene TRBJ2-7; D gene unclear. This CDR3 comprises 19 residues. V was cut by 0 bases and J by 2 bases, with 23 bases left in between. The germline CDR1 and CDR2 sequences are MRHNA and SNTAGT. Here the CDR3 DNA reads TGTGCCAGCAGTGACTCGATGTGTCTTGCCCGGCCACCAACCTACGAGCAGTACGTC. Translation gives CASSDSMCLARPPTYEQYV.

This clonotype was seen more than once but under ten times. This CDR3 is CASSIWLGRLAKNIQYF. The CDR3 DNA sequence: TGTGCCAGTAGTATATGGTTGGGCCGTTTAGCCAAAAACATTCAGTACTTC. The chain combines TRBV19 with TRBJ2-4, with unresolved D. V was cut by 2 bases and J by 0 bases, with 14 bases left in between. This CDR3 has 17 amino acids. Germline values: CDR1 LNHDA, CDR2 SQIVND (reference sequence).

This clonotype was detected ten times or more. The J gene is TRBJ2-7, the V gene TRBV18, with 7 nucleotides matching TRBD2. Germline trimming cut 1 base from V and 0 bases from J; bases unmatched to any gene: 6. The CDR3 length is 16 residues. Germline CDR1 KGHSH, CDR2 LQKENI. CDR3: CASSPRVLAVSYEQYF. The CDR3 nucleotides read TGTGCCAGCTCACCACGGGTGCTAGCGGTCTCCTACGAGCAGTACTTC.